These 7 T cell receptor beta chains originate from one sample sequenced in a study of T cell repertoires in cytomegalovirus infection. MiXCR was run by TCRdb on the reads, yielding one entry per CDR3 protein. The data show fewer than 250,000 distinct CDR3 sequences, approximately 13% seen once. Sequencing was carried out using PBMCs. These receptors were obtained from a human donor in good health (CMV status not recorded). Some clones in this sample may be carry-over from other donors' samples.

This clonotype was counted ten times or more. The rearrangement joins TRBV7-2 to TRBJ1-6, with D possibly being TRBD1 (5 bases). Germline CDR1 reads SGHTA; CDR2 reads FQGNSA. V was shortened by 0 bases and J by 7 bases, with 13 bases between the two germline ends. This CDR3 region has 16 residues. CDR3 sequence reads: CASSLALGRVNSPLHF. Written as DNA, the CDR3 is TGTGCCAGCAGCTTAGCGCTGGGACGTGTGAATTCACCCCTCCACTTT.

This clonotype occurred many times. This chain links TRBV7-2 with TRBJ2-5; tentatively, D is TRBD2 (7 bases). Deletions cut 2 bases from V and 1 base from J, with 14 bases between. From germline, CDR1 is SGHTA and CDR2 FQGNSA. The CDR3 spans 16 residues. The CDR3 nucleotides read TGTGCCAGCAGCTTAAGGGGGGGGGCCATCCAAGAGACCCAGTACTTC. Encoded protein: CASSLRGGAIQETQYF.

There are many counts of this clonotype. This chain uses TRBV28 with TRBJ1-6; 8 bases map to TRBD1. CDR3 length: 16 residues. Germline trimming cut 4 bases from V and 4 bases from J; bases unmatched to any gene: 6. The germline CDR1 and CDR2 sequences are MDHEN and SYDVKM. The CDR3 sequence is CASSSDRGTYNSPLHF. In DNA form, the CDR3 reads TGTGCCAGCAGTTCCGACAGGGGAACATATAATTCACCCCTCCACTTT.

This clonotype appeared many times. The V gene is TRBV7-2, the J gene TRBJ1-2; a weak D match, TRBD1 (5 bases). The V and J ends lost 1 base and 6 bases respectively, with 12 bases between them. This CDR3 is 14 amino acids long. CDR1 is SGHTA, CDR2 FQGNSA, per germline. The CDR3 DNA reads TGTGCCAGCAGCTTAGATAGCAGGGAGGATGGCTACACCTTC. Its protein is CASSLDSREDGYTF.

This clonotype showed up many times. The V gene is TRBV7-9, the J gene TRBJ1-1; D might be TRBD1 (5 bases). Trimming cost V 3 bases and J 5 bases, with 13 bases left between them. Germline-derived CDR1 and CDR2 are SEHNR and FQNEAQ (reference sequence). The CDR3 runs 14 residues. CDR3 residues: CASSLDSRTTEAFF. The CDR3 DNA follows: TGTGCCAGCAGCTTGGATTCTCGGACAACTGAAGCTTTCTTT.

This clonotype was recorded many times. In DNA, the CDR3 is TGTGCCAGCAGTTTACGAGAACGGGATGGCTACACCTTC. This encodes CASSLRERDGYTF. This chain connects TRBV12-3 or TRBV12-4 to TRBJ1-2; D remains ambiguous. V was trimmed by 2 bases and J by 6 bases, leaving 10 bases between them. CDR3 size: 13 residues.

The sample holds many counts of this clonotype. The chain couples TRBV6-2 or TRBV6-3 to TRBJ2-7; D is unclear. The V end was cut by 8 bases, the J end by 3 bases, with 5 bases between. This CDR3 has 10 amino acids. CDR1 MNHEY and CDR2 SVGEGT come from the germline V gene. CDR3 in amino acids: CASGIYEQYF. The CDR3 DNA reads TGTGCCAGCGGAATCTACGAGCAGTACTTC.